Below, 2 T cell receptor beta chains from the same sample are listed, as sequenced in a study of OX40 agonist ivuxolimab in advanced cancers. Assay used: immunoSEQ multiplex PCR; TCRdb lists only in-frame clones, some missing. The sample includes 40,000 to 45,000 clones, just under 95% of them seen just once. Specimen: CD4+ or CD8+ T cells sorted from blood, collected in a trial of the OX40 agonist ivuxolimab. Source of these receptors: an adult with an advanced solid tumor such as melanoma, head and neck, liver or kidney cancer.

The chain joins TRBV27 to TRBJ2-7; TRBD2 aligns across 8 bases. The CDR3 has 16 amino acids. Trimming removed 3 bases from V and 2 bases from J; junction bases left unmatched: 9. CDR1 is MNHEY and CDR2 is SMNVEV in the germline V gene (reference sequence). The CDR3, as DNA: TGTGCCAGCAGTTTCTTCCGCGGGAGGACCCCCTACGAGCAGTACTTC. This codes for CASSFFRGRTPYEQYF.

The rearrangement joins TRBV27 to TRBJ2-7; 9 nucleotides align to TRBD1. CDR1 and CDR2 (germline): MNHEY, SMNVEV (reference sequence). Trimming cost V 3 bases and J 0 bases; bases outside gene matches: 3. The CDR3 is 15 residues long. CDR3 in DNA: TGTGCCAGCAGTTTTGGGACAGGGTCCTCCTACGAGCAGTACTTC. This codes for CASSFGTGSSYEQYF.